One T cell receptor (beta chain) is described in this entry. Profiling relied on immunoSEQ multiplex PCR, and the TCRdb table lists in-frame clones only, not all of them. The repertoire holds over 80,000 clones, around 82% seen once, with around 0.8% in the top ten. This specimen comes from a study of radiotherapy plus CTLA-4 blockade in lung cancer. The receptor's source is a human donor with non-small cell lung cancer who had stable disease on radiotherapy plus ipilimumab. This sample comprised peripheral blood, obtained from a patient treated with radiotherapy plus ipilimumab.

CDR3 protein: CASSVGLSPLHF. CDR3 nucleotide sequence: TGTGCCAGTAGTGTCGGACTCTCACCCCTCCACTTT. The chain has TRBV19 and TRBJ1-6; D call uncertain. V lost 5 bases and J lost 10, with 9 bases in between. Germline CDR1 is LNHDA and CDR2 is SQIVND (reference sequence). This CDR3 spans 12 amino acids.